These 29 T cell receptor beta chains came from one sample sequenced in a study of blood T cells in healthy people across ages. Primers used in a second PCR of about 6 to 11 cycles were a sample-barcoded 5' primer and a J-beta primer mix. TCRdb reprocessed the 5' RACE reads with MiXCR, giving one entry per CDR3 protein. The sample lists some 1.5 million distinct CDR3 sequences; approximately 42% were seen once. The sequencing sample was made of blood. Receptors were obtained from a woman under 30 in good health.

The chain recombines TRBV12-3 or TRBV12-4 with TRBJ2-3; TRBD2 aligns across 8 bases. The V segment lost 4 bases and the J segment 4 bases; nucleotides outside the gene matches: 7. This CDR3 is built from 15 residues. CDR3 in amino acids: CASSYLGTRADTQYF. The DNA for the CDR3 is TGTGCCAGCAGTTACCTCGGGACTAGAGCAGATACGCAGTATTTT.

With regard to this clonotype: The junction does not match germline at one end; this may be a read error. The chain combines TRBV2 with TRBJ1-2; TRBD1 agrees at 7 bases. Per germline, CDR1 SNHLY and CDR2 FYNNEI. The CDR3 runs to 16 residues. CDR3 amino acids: CAGSIGQATWNYGYTF. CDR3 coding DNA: TGTGCCGGCAGTATTGGACAGGCAACTTGGAACTATGGCTACACCTTC.

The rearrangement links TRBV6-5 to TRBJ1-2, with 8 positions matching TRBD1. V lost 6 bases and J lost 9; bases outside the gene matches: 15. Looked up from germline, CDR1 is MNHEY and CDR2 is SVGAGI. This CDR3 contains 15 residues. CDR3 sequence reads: CASRPLGQGSLSYTF. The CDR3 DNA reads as TGTGCCAGCAGACCCCTCGGACAGGGCTCCCTAAGCTACACCTTC.

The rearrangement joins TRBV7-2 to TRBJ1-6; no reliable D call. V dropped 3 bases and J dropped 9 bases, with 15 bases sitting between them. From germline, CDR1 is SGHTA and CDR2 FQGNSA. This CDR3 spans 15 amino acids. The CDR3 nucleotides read TGTGCCAGCAGCTTTTCCGGGCATCGGGGTTCACCCCTCCACTTT. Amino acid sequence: CASSFSGHRGSPLHF.

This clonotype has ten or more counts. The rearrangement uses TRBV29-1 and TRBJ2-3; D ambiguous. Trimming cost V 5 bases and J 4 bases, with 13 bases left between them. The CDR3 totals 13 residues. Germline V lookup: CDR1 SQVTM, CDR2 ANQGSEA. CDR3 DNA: TGCAGCGTTAAGGGCTGGGAAGCAGATACGCAGTATTTT. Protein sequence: CSVKGWEADTQYF.

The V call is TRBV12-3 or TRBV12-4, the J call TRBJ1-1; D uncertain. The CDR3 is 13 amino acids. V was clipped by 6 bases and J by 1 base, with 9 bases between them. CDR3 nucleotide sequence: TGTGCCAGCAGGGTAGTGCAGAACACTGAAGCTTTCTTT. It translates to CASRVVQNTEAFF.

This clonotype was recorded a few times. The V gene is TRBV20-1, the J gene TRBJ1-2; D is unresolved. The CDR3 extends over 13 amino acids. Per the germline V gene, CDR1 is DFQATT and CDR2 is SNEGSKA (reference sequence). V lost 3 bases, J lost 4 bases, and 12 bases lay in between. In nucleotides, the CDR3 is TGCAGTGCTAGTAAGGGAAGCGGCTATGGCTACACCTTC. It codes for CSASKGSGYGYTF.

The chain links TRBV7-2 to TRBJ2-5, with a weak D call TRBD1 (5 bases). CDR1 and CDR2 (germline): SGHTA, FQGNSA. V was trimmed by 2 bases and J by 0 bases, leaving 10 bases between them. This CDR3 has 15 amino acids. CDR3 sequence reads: CASSLRQLYQETQYF. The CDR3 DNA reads TGTGCCAGCAGCTTACGACAGTTGTACCAAGAGACCCAGTACTTC. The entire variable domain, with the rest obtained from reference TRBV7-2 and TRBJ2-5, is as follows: GAGVSQSPSNKVTEKGKDVELRCDPISGHTALYWYRQSLGQGLEFLIYFQGNSAPDKSGLPSDRFSAERTGGSVSTLTIQRTQQEDSAVYLCASSLRQLYQETQYFGPGTRLLVL.

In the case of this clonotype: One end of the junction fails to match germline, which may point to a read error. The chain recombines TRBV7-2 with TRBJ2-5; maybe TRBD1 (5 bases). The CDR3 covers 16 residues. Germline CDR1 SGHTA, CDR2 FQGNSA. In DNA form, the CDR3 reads TGTGTCAGCAGCTTATTTGGGTCAGGGTTGGGGGAGACCCAGTACTTC. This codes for CVSSLFGSGLGETQYF.

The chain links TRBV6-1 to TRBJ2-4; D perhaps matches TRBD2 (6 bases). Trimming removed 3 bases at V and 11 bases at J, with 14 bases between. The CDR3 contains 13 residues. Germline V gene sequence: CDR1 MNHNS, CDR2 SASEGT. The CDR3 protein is CASSDRPEGVQYF. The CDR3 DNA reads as TGTGCCAGCAGTGATCGGCCGGAGGGCGTTCAGTACTTC.

Here the CDR3 DNA reads TGTGCCAGCAGCTTCACAAGGGAGGCAGATACGCAGTATTTT. Translating gives CASSFTREADTQYF. The chain recombines TRBV7-2 with TRBJ2-3, with D possibly TRBD2 on 6 matching bases. The length of the CDR3 is 14 residues. Germline lookup yields CDR1 SGHTA and CDR2 FQGNSA. V dropped 3 bases and J dropped 4 bases, with 11 bases sitting between them.

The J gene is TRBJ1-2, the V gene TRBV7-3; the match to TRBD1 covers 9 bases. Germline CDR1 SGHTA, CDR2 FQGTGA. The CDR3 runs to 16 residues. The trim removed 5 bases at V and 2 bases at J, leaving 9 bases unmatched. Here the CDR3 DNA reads TGTGCCAGCAGCCCAGGTCCCGGGACAGGGAACTATGGCTACACCTTC. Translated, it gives CASSPGPGTGNYGYTF.

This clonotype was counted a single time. Here the CDR3 DNA reads TGTGCCAGCTGCCCAGGAGGCACTAATGAAAAACTGTTTTTT. Its translation: CASCPGGTNEKLFF. This sequence joins TRBV9 and TRBJ1-4; no clear D. Per the germline V gene, CDR1 is SGDLS and CDR2 is YYNGEE. V shed 7 bases and J shed 2 bases, with 12 bases lying between them. This CDR3 region has 14 residues.

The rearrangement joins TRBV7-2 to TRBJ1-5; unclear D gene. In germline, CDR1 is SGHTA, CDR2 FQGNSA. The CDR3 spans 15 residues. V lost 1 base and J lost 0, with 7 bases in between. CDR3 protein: CASSLVRYSNQPQHF. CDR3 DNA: TGTGCCAGCAGCTTAGTCAGGTATAGCAATCAGCCCCAGCATTTT.

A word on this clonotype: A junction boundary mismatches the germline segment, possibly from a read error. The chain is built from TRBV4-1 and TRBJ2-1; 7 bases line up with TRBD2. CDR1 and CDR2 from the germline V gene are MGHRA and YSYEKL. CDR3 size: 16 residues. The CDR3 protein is CASSQPGRSSCNEQFF. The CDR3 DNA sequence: TGCGCCAGCAGCCAGCCCGGGAGGAGCTCCTGCAATGAGCAGTTCTTC.

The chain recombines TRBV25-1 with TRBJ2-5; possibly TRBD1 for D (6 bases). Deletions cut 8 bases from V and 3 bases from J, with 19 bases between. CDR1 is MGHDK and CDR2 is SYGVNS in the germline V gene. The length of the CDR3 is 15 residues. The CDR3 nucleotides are TGTGCCAGCGATCAGGGACAAGTATTAGAAGAGACCCAGTACTTC. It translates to CASDQGQVLEETQYF. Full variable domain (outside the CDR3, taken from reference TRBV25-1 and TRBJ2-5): EADIYQTPRYLVIGTGKKITLECSQTMGHDKMYWYQQDPGMELHLIHYSYGVNSTEKGDLSSESTVSRIRTEHFPLTLESARPSHTSQYLCASDQGQVLEETQYFGPGTRLLVL.

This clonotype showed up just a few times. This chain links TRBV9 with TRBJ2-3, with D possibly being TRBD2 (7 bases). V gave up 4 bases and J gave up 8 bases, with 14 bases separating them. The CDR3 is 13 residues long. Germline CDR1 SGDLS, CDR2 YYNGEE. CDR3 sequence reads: CASSPEGGGTQYF. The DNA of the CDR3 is TGTGCCAGCAGCCCAGAGGGGGGGGGTACGCAGTATTTT.

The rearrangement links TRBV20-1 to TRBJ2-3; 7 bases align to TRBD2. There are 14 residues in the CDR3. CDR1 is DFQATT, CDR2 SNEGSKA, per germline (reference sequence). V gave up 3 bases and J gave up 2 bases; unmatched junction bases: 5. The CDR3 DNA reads TGCAGTGCTAGTCCGGGAGGCCCCACAGATACGCAGTATTTT. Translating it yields CSASPGGPTDTQYF.

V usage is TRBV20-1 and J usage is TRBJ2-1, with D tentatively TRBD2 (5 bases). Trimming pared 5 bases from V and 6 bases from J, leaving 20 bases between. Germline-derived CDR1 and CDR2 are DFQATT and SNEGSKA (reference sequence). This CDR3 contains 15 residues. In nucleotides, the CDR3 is TGCAGTGCTCCCCGTCCTAGCTCAGGACCCAATGAGCAGTTCTTC. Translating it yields CSAPRPSSGPNEQFF.

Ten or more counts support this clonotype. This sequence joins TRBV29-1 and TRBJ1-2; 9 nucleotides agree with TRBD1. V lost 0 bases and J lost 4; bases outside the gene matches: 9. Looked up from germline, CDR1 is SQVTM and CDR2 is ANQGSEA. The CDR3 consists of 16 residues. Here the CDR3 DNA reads TGCAGCGTTGAAGATTCTGGTGGGACAGGGCGCTATGGCTACACCTTC. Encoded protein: CSVEDSGGTGRYGYTF.

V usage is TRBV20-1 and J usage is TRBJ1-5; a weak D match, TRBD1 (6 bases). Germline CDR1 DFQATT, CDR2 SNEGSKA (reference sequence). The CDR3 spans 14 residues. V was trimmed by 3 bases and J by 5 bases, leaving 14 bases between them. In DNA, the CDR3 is TGCAGTGCTAGTGTCGGACAGCCTTATCAGCCCCAGCATTTT. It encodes CSASVGQPYQPQHF.

CDR3 nucleotides: TGTGCCAGCAGCTTAGCCAGGGGATGCGAGCAGTACTTC. Translating gives CASSLARGCEQYF. J is TRBJ2-7 and V is TRBV7-6, with D possibly matching TRBD1 (6 bases). CDR1 is SGHVS and CDR2 is FNYEAQ in the germline V gene. The CDR3 runs 13 residues. Trimming took off 0 bases at V and 6 bases at J, with 9 bases between the two ends.

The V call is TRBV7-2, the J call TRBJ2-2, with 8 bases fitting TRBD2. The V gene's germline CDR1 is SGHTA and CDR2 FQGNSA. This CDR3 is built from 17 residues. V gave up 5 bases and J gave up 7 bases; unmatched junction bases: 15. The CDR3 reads CASSPQPIGGAVGELFF. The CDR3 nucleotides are TGTGCCAGCAGCCCTCAGCCTATCGGGGGGGCTGTCGGGGAGCTGTTTTTT.

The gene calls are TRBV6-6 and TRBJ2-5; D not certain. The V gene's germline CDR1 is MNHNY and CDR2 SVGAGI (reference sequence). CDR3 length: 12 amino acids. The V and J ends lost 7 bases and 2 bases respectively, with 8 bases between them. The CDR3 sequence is CASKRPQETQYF. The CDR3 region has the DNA TGTGCCAGCAAACGCCCTCAAGAGACCCAGTACTTC.

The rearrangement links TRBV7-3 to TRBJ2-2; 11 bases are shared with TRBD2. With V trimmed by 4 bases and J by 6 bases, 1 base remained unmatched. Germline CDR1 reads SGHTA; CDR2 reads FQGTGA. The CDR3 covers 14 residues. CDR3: CASSSLAGAGELFF. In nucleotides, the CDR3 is TGTGCCAGCAGCTCACTAGCGGGAGCCGGGGAGCTGTTTTTT.

The CDR3 DNA is TGTGCCAGCAGGGGGGACTCCGGGGAGCTGTTTTTT. As protein: CASRGDSGELFF. The chain combines TRBV3-1 with TRBJ2-2; D perhaps matches TRBD2 (6 bases). CDR1 LGHDT and CDR2 YNNKEL come from the germline V gene (reference sequence). CDR3 size: 12 residues. V dropped 6 bases and J dropped 6 bases, with 8 bases sitting between them.

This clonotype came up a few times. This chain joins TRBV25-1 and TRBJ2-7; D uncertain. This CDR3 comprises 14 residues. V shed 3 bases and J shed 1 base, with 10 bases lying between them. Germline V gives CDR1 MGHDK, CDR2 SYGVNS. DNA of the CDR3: TGTGCCAGCAGTGAGTCACATAAGTCCTACGAGCAGTACTTC. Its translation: CASSESHKSYEQYF.

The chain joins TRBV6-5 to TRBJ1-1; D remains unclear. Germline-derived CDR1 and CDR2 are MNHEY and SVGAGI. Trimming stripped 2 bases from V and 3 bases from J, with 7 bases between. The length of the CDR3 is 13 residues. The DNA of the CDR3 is TGTGCCAGCAGTTACACCGGGTACACTGAAGCTTTCTTT. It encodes CASSYTGYTEAFF.

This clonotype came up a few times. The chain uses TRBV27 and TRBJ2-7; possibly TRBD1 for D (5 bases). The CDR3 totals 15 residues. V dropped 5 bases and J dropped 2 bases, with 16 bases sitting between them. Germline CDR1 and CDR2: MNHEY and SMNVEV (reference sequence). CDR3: CASSLHDSLPYEQYF. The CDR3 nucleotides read TGTGCCAGCAGTCTGCATGACAGCCTTCCCTACGAGCAGTACTTC.